The rows below give T cell receptor beta chains drawn from one sample of a study of blood T cell repertoires in COVID-19. Generated by immunoSEQ multiplex PCR, the TCRdb table keeps only in-frame clones and is missing some. The table has over 70,000 clones, around 87% seen once. The sample comprised peripheral blood. The receptors stem from a human donor in a cohort sampled during active COVID-19. Both conserved end residues are part of each CDR3. The order of the fields is V gene, clone size, D gene, J gene, CDR3 protein, CDR3 DNA. The D gene is left open where the match is weak. Clone size is not always given. Where it is, it says once, few, many or a class for expanded clones.

>TRBV6-2/TRBV6-3|-|-|TRBJ1-4
CASSYSSSTTNEKLFF
TGTGCCAGCAGCTATTCAAGCTCTACAACTAATGAAAAACTGTTTTTT
>TRBV24-1|-|-|TRBJ2-2
CATSDSFAGELFF
TGTGCCACCAGTGATTCATTTGCCGGGGAGCTGTTTTTT
>TRBV6-6|-|-|TRBJ1-3
CASSRITGNTIYF
TGTGCCAGCAGTCGCATCACTGGAAACACCATATATTTT
>TRBV11-2|once|-|TRBJ2-1
CASSLEGNGWFF
TGTGCCAGCAGCCTTGAGGGTAATGGATGGTTCTTC
>TRBV7-2|few|-|TRBJ1-4
CASSLAGANEKLFF
TGTGCCAGCAGCTTGGCTGGGGCCAATGAAAAACTGTTTTTT
>TRBV28|-|-|TRBJ2-2
CASLQEPLNTGELFF
TGTGCCAGCTTACAGGAACCCTTGAACACCGGGGAGCTGTTTTTT
>TRBV10-2|-|TRBD1|TRBJ1-3
CASIEGRRQGDTIYF
TGCGCCAGCATCGAGGGGCGGAGACAGGGGGACACCATATATTTT
>TRBV3-1/TRBV3-2|-|TRBD1|TRBJ2-1
CASSRDNRGFRGNNEQFF
TGTGCCAGCAGCCGGGACAACAGGGGGTTCAGAGGAAACAATGAGCAGTTCTTC
>TRBV14|-|-|TRBJ2-2
CASSQRGELFF
TGTGCCAGCAGCCAACGCGGGGAGCTGTTTTTT
>TRBV27|-|TRBD2|TRBJ2-1
CASSLTSGLYNEQFF
TGTGCCAGCAGTTTAACTAGCGGCCTCTACAATGAGCAGTTCTTC
>TRBV6-4|-|-|TRBJ2-1
CASSDSGGDEQFF
TGTGCCAGCAGTGACTCGGGCGGGGATGAGCAGTTCTTC
>TRBV7-2|-|TRBD1|TRBJ2-3
CASSRQGGPPDTQYF
TGTGCCAGCAGTAGACAGGGGGGGCCCCCAGATACGCAGTATTTT
>TRBV5-1|-|-|TRBJ2-6
CASSPSDFPGANVLTF
TGCGCCAGCAGTCCTTCAGACTTTCCTGGGGCCAACGTCCTGACTTTC
>TRBV5-4|-|TRBD2|TRBJ2-7
CASSLDRAGGGEQYF
TGTGCCAGCAGCTTGGATCGAGCGGGAGGGGGCGAGCAGTACTTC
>TRBV7-2|-|-|TRBJ2-7
CASSLKTVGGHEQYF
TGTGCCAGCAGCTTAAAGACCGTAGGGGGACACGAGCAGTACTTC
>TRBV19|-|-|TRBJ1-5
CASRFQTEGPPYQPQHF
TGTGCCAGTAGGTTTCAGACAGAAGGTCCTCCATATCAGCCCCAGCATTTT
>TRBV7-8|few|TRBD1|TRBJ1-5
CASSKQGDQPQHF
TGTGCCAGCAGTAAACAGGGGGATCAGCCCCAGCATTTT
>TRBV7-2|-|-|TRBJ2-5
CASSLAGGGETQYF
TGTGCCAGCAGCTTAGCGGGAGGGGGGGAGACCCAGTACTTC
>TRBV28|few|-|TRBJ2-7
CASSLWGQGHPYEQYF
TGTGCCAGCAGTTTATGGGGGCAGGGACACCCCTACGAGCAGTACTTC
>TRBV27|once|-|TRBJ2-6
CASSLLSGANVLTF
TGTGCCAGCAGTTTACTAAGTGGGGCCAACGTCCTGACTTTC
>TRBV13|-|TRBD1|TRBJ2-5
CASSPRTDRGGETQYF
TGTGCCAGCAGCCCGAGGACGGACAGGGGAGGAGAGACCCAGTACTTC
>TRBV5-8|-|TRBD2|TRBJ2-3
CASSFSGLAGGTDTQYF
TGTGCCAGCAGCTTTTCCGGACTAGCGGGAGGCACAGATACGCAGTATTTT
>TRBV15|-|-|TRBJ2-3
CATSREPMGSSADTQYF
TGTGCCACCAGCAGAGAACCCATGGGGAGCTCGGCAGATACGCAGTATTTT
>TRBV21-1|-|-|TRBJ2-7
CASSKDVGQGWPNSYEQYF
TGTGCCAGCAGCAAAGACGTGGGACAGGGGTGGCCCAACTCCTACGAGCAGTACTTC
>TRBV11-2|-|-|TRBJ1-1
CASSPGSLQGAFF
TGTGCCAGCAGCCCTGGGTCCTTACAGGGAGCTTTCTTT
>TRBV6-5|-|-|TRBJ2-7
CASSPSGDLAEQYF
TGTGCCAGCAGTCCATCAGGGGATTTAGCCGAGCAGTACTTC
>TRBV19|-|-|TRBJ2-7
CASSTAPGQNILSYEQYF
TGTGCCAGTAGTACCGCACCAGGACAGAACATCCTATCCTACGAGCAGTACTTC
>TRBV10-3|-|TRBD1|TRBJ2-1
CAISEWTGKMANEQFF
TGTGCCATCAGTGAGTGGACAGGGAAGATGGCAAATGAGCAGTTCTTC
>TRBV18|-|TRBD1|TRBJ1-1
CASSPDRMSTEAFF
TGTGCCAGCTCTCCGGACAGGATGAGCACTGAAGCTTTCTTT